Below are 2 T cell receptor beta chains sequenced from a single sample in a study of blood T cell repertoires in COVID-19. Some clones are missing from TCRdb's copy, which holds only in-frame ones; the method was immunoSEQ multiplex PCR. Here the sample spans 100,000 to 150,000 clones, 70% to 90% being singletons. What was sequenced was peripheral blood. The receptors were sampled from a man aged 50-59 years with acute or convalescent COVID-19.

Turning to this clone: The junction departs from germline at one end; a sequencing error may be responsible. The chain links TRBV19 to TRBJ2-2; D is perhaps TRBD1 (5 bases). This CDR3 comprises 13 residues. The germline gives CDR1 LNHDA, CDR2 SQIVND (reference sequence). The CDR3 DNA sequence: TGTGCCAGTAGTTTAGAGACAGCCGGGGAGCTGTTTTTT. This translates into CASSLETAGELFF.

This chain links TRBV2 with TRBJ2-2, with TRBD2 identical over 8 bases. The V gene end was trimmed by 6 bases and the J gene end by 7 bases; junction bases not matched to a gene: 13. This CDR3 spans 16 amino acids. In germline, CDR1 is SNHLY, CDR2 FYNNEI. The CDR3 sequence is CASSYIGLAEIGELFF. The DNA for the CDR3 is TGTGCCAGCAGCTATATAGGACTAGCCGAAATCGGGGAGCTGTTTTTT.